This T cell receptor (beta chain) was sequenced for a study of shared clonotypes between healthy human individuals. Here immunoSEQ multiplex PCR was the method, and the copy in TCRdb shows in-frame clones only, minus some. Among roughly 2,500,000 clones, roughly 93% were seen once, and the ten largest hold more than 0.35%. There are 14 residues in the CDR3. Unmatched junction bases numbered 9, after V lost 10 bases and J lost 3 bases. Germline assignment: CDR1 SNHLY and CDR2 FYNNEI. The source material was naive CD4+ T cells from PBMCs. The subset: CD45RA+ positively selected. The sequence was collected from a man younger than 35 in good health. Some clones in this sample may be carry-over from other donors' samples. The V gene is TRBV2, the J gene TRBJ2-3, with 8 bases fitting TRBD1. The CDR3 sequence is CATLRDRSTDTQYF. In DNA, the CDR3 is TGTGCCACACTCCGGGACAGGTCGACAGATACGCAGTATTTT.